Reported below is one T cell receptor (beta chain). The clone's antigen remains unknown. No clone much larger than this one lies a single base away; base qualities are absent. The sample originates from a study of beta chain features in type 1 diabetes (dated by TCRdb to the late 2010s). Broadly, across the study: Mean age, gender distribution, total cell number and subset yield were not different between patients and healthy donors. Across all samples, 107,917,701 sorted cells were examined, and cell number per subset correlated strongly with RNA yield. In the study, TCRB repertoires of sorted circulating CD4+ T cell subsets from recently diagnosed type 1 diabetes patients were compared with those of matched healthy donors. Whereas all 28 donors provided naive and central memory subsets, regulatory and stem cell-like memory subsets were isolated from just 8 patients and about eight healthy donors.

The entire isolated RNA was reverse transcribed using the High Capacity cDNA Reverse Transcription Kit, and thus expressed TCRB transcripts were sequenced. Deep immunoSEQ sequencing was applied to naive, central memory and regulatory T cell samples, giving an average of about 3.57 million total reads per sample. Sorted cells were lysed in RLT buffer, and RNA was extracted using DNase-treated RNeasy Micro or Mini kits according to cell number. To prevent cross-contamination, every cell subset was processed on its own, while patient and healthy donor samples were processed together. TCRB sequences were amplified from cDNA with the immunoSEQ multiplex PCR, producing 87-bp fragments spanning the CDR3 region. Amplicons were sequenced on the Illumina HiSeq platform. From the authors' description of their analysis: PCR bias was corrected computationally using synthetic template baselines, and reads within Hamming distance 2 were collapsed, with unmergeable singletons discarded. Reads were aligned to IMGT to assign V, D and J genes, CDR3 length, and insertions or deletions at six rearrangement sites. Within each subset, clonotype counts were normalized to sorted cell number, and only after that were true diversity and Gini coefficients computed with the tcR R package. The overlap coefficient, calculated on TCRB nucleotide sequences, was used to quantify repertoire sharing. Out-of-frame TCRB sequences from naive cells were analyzed to stand in for the pre-selection repertoire. TCRdb carries this immuneACCESS record with in-frame sequences only. Its versions omit some clonotypes, under half of them owing to an unresolved V gene in the studies checked, with the rest unexplained. Clonal size and the V and J genes are those of that table, whereas D and trimming came from the DNA. This sample has 600,000 to 650,000 clones in its table, and 15% to 19% of those were observed once. The ten largest account for 0.09% to 0.095% of the sample.

From each donor, a single peripheral blood sample of 95 to 150 mL on average was drawn into heparinised tubes. Naive, central memory, regulatory and stem cell-like memory CD4+ T cells were sorted on a BD FACSAria II using a panel including CD45RO, CCR7, CD25, CD127, CD95 and CD27. Every sorted population had a purity above 95%. PBMCs were separated immediately by Lymphoprep density gradient centrifugation and were stained directly, without being cultured. Samples were stained and sorted in pairs, with one healthy donor and one patient per experiment, so that batch effects were minimized. The CDR3 covers 15 residues, taking in both the cysteine and the phenylalanine. Here the CDR3 DNA is all that survives: 45 bases in frame from base 1. The germline V gene gives CDR1 as ENHRY and CDR2 as SYGVKD. V ends up 7 bases short and J 1 base short, with an unmatched junction base count of 4. The study at large found these results: PCR might favor shorter templates, but patient and control samples were amplified and corrected together, so any skew would affect both groups equally. Because the HLA sub-analyses included only small numbers of individuals, any influence of HLA type on TCRB rearrangement was left unresolved. Because cDNA was sequenced instead of genomic DNA, activated cells with high expression could be over-represented, although the groups did not differ in activation or CD3 levels. At VDJ recombination sites, patients with type 1 diabetes made fewer insertions and deleted more nucleotides, a pattern implying thymic rearrangement abnormalities. Naive, central memory and regulatory TCRB repertoires appeared to be more alike among patients than among healthy donors. In all four CD4+ subsets, TCRB CDR3 length was moderately but significantly shorter in type 1 diabetes patients.

The sample consisted of naive CD4+ T cells from blood. Taken with the paper, the label for cell subset or site translates to: true naive CD4+ T cells. The rearrangement combines TRBV10-3 with TRBJ2-3, with 11 bases matching TRBD2. This receptor was identified in a man between 18 and 35 years old in good health. The bases are TGTGCCATCAACCTAGCGGGAGGTGGCACAGATACGCAGTATTTT. This translates into CAINLAGGGTDTQYF.